The T cell receptor (beta chain) under discussion was sequenced for a study of blood T cell repertoires in COVID-19. Study in general: Samples came from the United States, Italy and Spain, spanning acute and convalescent COVID-19. Sources were T cells, B-cell-depleted T cells, or PBMCs; the material itself was cDNA or gDNA.

The method was immunoSEQ multiplex PCR; TCRdb's version includes in-frame clones alone and lacks a portion of them. The sample comprises about 200,000 clones, around 83% of which are singletons, and approximately 13% rests with the top ten. CDR1 is SGHNT, CDR2 YENEEA, per germline. V lost 5 bases and J lost 8; bases outside the gene matches: 11. The CDR3 runs 15 residues. The clonotype was recovered from a human donor in a cohort sampled during active COVID-19. The sequenced sample consisted of peripheral blood. The chain carries TRBV11-3 and TRBJ2-1; 8 positions agree with TRBD1. The DNA for the CDR3 is TGTGCCAGCAGCGATCCGGCAGGGGGCCGGGATGAGCAGTTCTTC. It codes for CASSDPAGGRDEQFF.